This is a list of T cell receptor beta chains from one sample in a study of T-cell memory formation after mild COVID-19. TCRdb redid the calling of the 5' RACE reads with MiXCR, one entry per CDR3 protein. The sample contains 300,000 to 400,000 distinct CDR3 sequences, 15% of which appear only once. What was sequenced was PBMCs or a T cell subset sorted from them (not recorded which). The receptors derive from a young man who had mild COVID-19 (a few samples of this study predate the infection). Cell type and time point are not known. The CDR3 runs from the conserved cysteine through the conserved F or W. The D gene is left open where the match is weak. Not all rows give a size; the values are once, few, many and, for expanded clones, a class.

>few|TRBD1|13|TRBV20-1|TRBJ1-2
TGCAGTGCTAGAATGGGGACAGGGAATGGCTACACCTTC
CSARMGTGNGYTF
>NA|TRBD2|14|TRBV7-2|TRBJ2-3
TGTGCCAGCCTAGCGGGGGATAGCACAGATACGCAGTATTTT
CASLAGDSTDTQYF
>few|NA|12|TRBV20-1|TRBJ1-2
TGCAGTGCTAGGGGGGAGAGGTATGGCTACACCTTC
CSARGERYGYTF
>NA|NA|14|TRBV11-2|TRBJ1-1
TGTGCCAGCAGCAGTAACCGGGACGTCCGTGAAGCTTTCTTT
CASSSNRDVREAFF
>many|NA|14|TRBV12-3/TRBV12-4|TRBJ2-1
TGTGCCAGCACCTACAGGGATAGCTACAATGAGCAGTTCTTC
CASTYRDSYNEQFF
>NA|TRBD1|16|TRBV12-3/TRBV12-4|TRBJ2-5
TGTGCCAGCAGCTCAGCCCGGGACAGGGGGCATGAGACCCAGTACTTC
CASSSARDRGHETQYF
>few|NA|13|TRBV20-1|TRBJ1-1
TGCAGTGCTAGAGAGTTAGGTGGAACAGAAGCTTTCTTT
CSARELGGTEAFF
>NA|NA|14|TRBV7-6|TRBJ2-5
TGTGCCAGCAGACTCCGGGGAGGTCAAGAGACCCAGTACTTC
CASRLRGGQETQYF
>NA|NA|12|TRBV2|TRBJ2-3
TGTGCCATCCTGGGGTCCACAGATACGCAGTATTTT
CAILGSTDTQYF
>few|TRBD1|16|TRBV14|TRBJ2-2
TGTGCCAGCAGCCTGGGACAGGGTCGGCGCACCGGGGAGCTGTTTTTT
CASSLGQGRRTGELFF
>few|TRBD2|15|TRBV6-5|TRBJ2-5
TGTGCCAGCAGCTCCTGGGGGGGAATTCAAGAGACCCAGTACTTC
CASSSWGGIQETQYF
>few|NA|16|TRBV28|TRBJ2-5
TGTGCCAGCAGTTTCGCTCGGGGGACCCTCCAAGAGACCCAGTACTTC
CASSFARGTLQETQYF
>NA|NA|15|TRBV27|TRBJ2-1
TGTGCCAGCAGAGGGGGGGTCGGGACTAACAATGAGCAGTTCTTC
CASRGGVGTNNEQFF
>NA|TRBD1|17|TRBV6-2/TRBV6-3|TRBJ1-5
TGTGCCAGCTGCTACCGGAGCCGACAGGGCCACAATCAGCCCCAGCATTTT
CASCYRSRQGHNQPQHF
>few|TRBD1|12|TRBV3-1|TRBJ1-4
TGTGCCAGCAGCCCCGGGACAGGAAGACTGTTTTTT
CASSPGTGRLFF
>NA|TRBD2|15|TRBV7-3|TRBJ2-5
TGTGCCAGCAGCCCGGTGGCGGGAGTACAAGAGACCCAGTACTTC
CASSPVAGVQETQYF
>few|NA|17|TRBV10-3|TRBJ2-1
TGTGCCATCAGTGAGCCCCGCGCAGGGGAGCTGATCGATGAGCAGTTCTTC
CAISEPRAGELIDEQFF
>NA|TRBD1|14|TRBV28|TRBJ1-6
TGTGCCAGCAGTTTAAACAGGGGAGTGACACCCCTCCACTTT
CASSLNRGVTPLHF
>few|TRBD2|15|TRBV3-1|TRBJ2-3
TGTGCCAGCAGATCAACTAGCGGGGATAAAGATACGCAGTATTTT
CASRSTSGDKDTQYF
>many|NA|13|TRBV7-2|TRBJ2-4
TGTGCCAGCAGCTCCCTACGAAGGGACATTCAGTACTTC
CASSSLRRDIQYF
>many|NA|15|TRBV4-3|TRBJ2-1
TGCGCCAGCAGCCAAGAGGGGACAAAGAAAAATGAGCAGTTCTTC
CASSQEGTKKNEQFF
>few|NA|15|TRBV12-3/TRBV12-4|TRBJ1-4
TGTGCCAGCACCCTGAATTGGAGTAAGAATGAAAAACTGTTTTTT
CASTLNWSKNEKLFF
>NA|TRBD2|18|TRBV7-2|TRBJ2-6
TGTGCCAGCAGCTTTAGAGCGGGGCGTGTCTCTGGGGCCAACGTCCTGACTTTC
CASSFRAGRVSGANVLTF
>few|NA|16|TRBV7-9|TRBJ2-3
TGTGCCAGCAGCCTCAGTCCCTCCAGGGGGGGGGATACGCAGTATTTT
CASSLSPSRGGDTQYF
>NA|NA|15|TRBV7-2|TRBJ1-2
TGTGCCAGCAGCTTAGTGGGGGGGAGTTGGTATGGCTACACCTTC
CASSLVGGSWYGYTF
>many|NA|15|TRBV7-9|TRBJ1-2
TGTGCCAGCAGCCAAAACCTCAGGGGTATCTATGGCTACACCTTC
CASSQNLRGIYGYTF
>many|NA|14|TRBV4-3|TRBJ1-2
TGCGCCAGCAGCCAAGATACCGGGGCTGGTGGCTACACCTTC
CASSQDTGAGGYTF
>NA|NA|13|TRBV7-8|TRBJ1-2
TGTGCCTCCGCATGGACAGATAACTATGGCTACACCTTC
CASAWTDNYGYTF
>NA|NA|14|TRBV6-5|TRBJ1-1
TGTGCCAGCAGTTACGTGGCCGTGAACACTGAAGCTTTCTTT
CASSYVAVNTEAFF
>NA|TRBD1|14|TRBV5-1|TRBJ1-2
TGCGCCAGCAGCACGACAGGGGGCGCAGAAGACTACACCTTC
CASSTTGGAEDYTF
>few|NA|15|TRBV6-2/TRBV6-3|TRBJ1-6
TGTGCCAGCAGCCGCAGGGATTCCTATAATTCACCCCTCCACTTT
CASSRRDSYNSPLHF
>NA|NA|12|TRBV30|TRBJ1-4
TGTGCCTGGGAGGGAGGAGGGGAAAAACTGTTTTTT
CAWEGGGEKLFF